The 9 T cell receptor beta chains given below trace back to one sample, sequenced in a study of monozygotic twins with inflammatory bowel disease. Each CDR3 protein gets one entry in TCRdb, which reprocessed the 5' RACE reads and gives no DNA. The listing records 300,000 to 450,000 distinct CDR3 sequences. The sample was blood. The receptors originated from a human donor with ulcerative colitis or Crohn's disease, or a healthy co-twin of an affected twin (not recorded which).

The rearrangement joins TRBV20-1 to TRBJ2-1; there is no DNA to check the TCRdb D call of TRBD1. This CDR3 has 15 residues. The V gene's germline CDR1 is DFQATT and CDR2 SNEGSKA (reference sequence). The CDR3 spells CSARGFRGRYNEQFF.

The chain's CDR3 is CSVVGLGANVLTF. The rearrangement links TRBV29-1 to TRBJ2-6. This CDR3 is 13 amino acids long. Germline loops: CDR1 SQVTM, CDR2 ANQGSEA.

The CDR3: CSASPSGDAQETQYF. This rearrangement joins TRBV20-1 to TRBJ2-5; the D gene TCRdb calls, TRBD2, cannot be checked with no DNA. Germline V gene sequence: CDR1 DFQATT, CDR2 SNEGSKA (reference sequence). The CDR3 totals 15 residues.

This CDR3 is CASSPGVGSNNEQFF. The gene calls are TRBV5-4 and TRBJ2-1. CDR1 SGHNT and CDR2 YYREEE come from the germline V gene (reference sequence). The CDR3 loop spans 15 amino acids.

The chain employs TRBV4-2 and TRBJ2-6; TCRdb gives TRBD1 as the D gene, but with no DNA this cannot be confirmed. The CDR3 sequence is 19 residues long. Germline V gives CDR1 LGHNA, CDR2 YNFKEQ. This chain's CDR3 is CASSQNGRDGLIGANVLTF.

The V and J genes are TRBV3-1 and TRBJ2-1; with no DNA, the TCRdb D assignment of TRBD1 cannot be verified. This CDR3 contains 17 residues. Germline-derived CDR1 and CDR2 are LGHDT and YNNKEL (reference sequence). The CDR3 region is CASSQLSGTGNINEQFF.

V usage is TRBV30 and J usage is TRBJ2-7; TCRdb calls TRBD1, which cannot be checked without DNA. CDR3 length equals 14 residues. Germline lookup yields CDR1 GTSNPN and CDR2 SVGIG (reference sequence). The CDR3 here is CAWSAGATLYEQYF.

The chain uses TRBV5-4 and TRBJ2-1; checking the TCRdb D call of TRBD1 is not possible without DNA. This CDR3 is 15 amino acids long. Germline CDR1 SGHNT, CDR2 YYREEE (reference sequence). The chain's CDR3 is CASSAGLGAYNEQFF.

The CDR3 loop reads CSALTGGAGELFF. The genes are TRBV20-1 and TRBJ2-2; TCRdb lists TRBD1, though no DNA is available to test this call. CDR1 is DFQATT, CDR2 SNEGSKA, per germline (reference sequence). The CDR3 is made up of 13 amino acids.